The 13 T cell receptor beta chains below come from one sample, sequenced in a study of beta chain features in type 1 diabetes listed by TCRdb under 2018. Results the study describes overall, beyond this receptor: In all four CD4+ subsets, TCRB CDR3 length was moderately but significantly shorter in type 1 diabetes patients.

What these receptors recognize is not known. Libraries were made using the immunoSEQ multiplex PCR assay. The High Capacity cDNA Reverse Transcription Kit was used to reverse transcribe all of the isolated RNA, meaning that expressed TCRB transcripts were what got sequenced. In its TCRdb copy, this immuneACCESS table keeps in-frame sequences only and misses some clones. Where compared with another copy, unresolved V genes explain less than half of these, and the others have no known cause. This sample holds under 400,000 clones; approximately 12% were observed only once. The top ten hold 0.01% of the sample. Input material: naive CD4+ T cells from blood. Read against the paper, the sample's cell subset or site label means: true naive CD4+ T cells. The receptors here all came from a woman in her late teens or twenties with type 1 diabetes.

The chain recombines TRBV7-6 with TRBJ2-7, with D unresolved. CDR1 is SGHVS and CDR2 is FNYEAQ in the germline V gene. The CDR3 spans 14 residues. V lost 1 base to trimming and J lost 0 bases, with 7 bases between them. CDR3 in amino acids: CASSLDSFSYEQYF. CDR3 in DNA: TGTGCCAGCAGCTTAGACAGTTTCTCCTACGAGCAGTACTTC.

The rearrangement joins TRBV29-1 to TRBJ2-1, with 10 bases lining up with TRBD2. Germline trimming cut 4 bases from V and 3 bases from J; bases unmatched to any gene: 6. The length of the CDR3 is 15 residues. Germline CDR1 is SQVTM and CDR2 is ANQGSEA. The CDR3 nucleotides are TGCAGCGTTGCCCGGACTAGCGGAAACTACAATGAGCAGTTCTTC. This translates into CSVARTSGNYNEQFF.

The chain employs TRBV30 and TRBJ1-2; the D is unclear. Trimming left V 2 bases short and J 3 bases short, with 10 bases between. The V gene's germline CDR1 is GTSNPN and CDR2 SVGIG (reference sequence). There are 13 residues in the CDR3. CDR3 in amino acids: CAWSLGLHYGYTF. In DNA form, the CDR3 reads TGTGCCTGGAGTCTAGGACTCCACTATGGCTACACCTTC. The entire variable domain, with the rest obtained from reference TRBV30 and TRBJ1-2, is as follows: SQTIHQWPATLVQPVGSPLSLECTVEGTSNPNLYWYRQAAGRGLQLLFYSVGIGQISSEVPQNLSASRPQDRQFILSSKKLLLSDSGFYLCAWSLGLHYGYTFGSGTRLTVV.

This clone was seen a handful of times. This chain joins TRBV6-5 and TRBJ2-2; a possible D gene is TRBD1 (5 bases). The CDR3 spans 14 residues. The V end was cut by 8 bases, the J end by 4 bases, with 14 bases between. The germline V gene encodes CDR1 MNHEY and CDR2 SVGAGI. Written as DNA, the CDR3 is TGTGCCAGCGGAGCGTTGACAGCCACCGGGGAGCTGTTTTTT. It codes for CASGALTATGELFF.

This clone occurred a few times. V gene TRBV23-1 combines with J gene TRBJ2-4, with D unclear. TRBV23-1 is an ORF, with its function uncertain. The CDR3 consists of 16 residues. Trimming removed 4 bases at V and 0 bases at J, with 13 bases between. CDR3 sequence: CASSPWASLAKNIQYF. The CDR3 DNA reads TGCGCCAGCAGTCCATGGGCTTCCCTAGCCAAAAACATTCAGTACTTC.

In this sample, this clone turned up a few times. This chain links TRBV4-3 with TRBJ2-1; no definite D call. The CDR3 length is 17 residues. The V gene's germline CDR1 is LGHNA and CDR2 YSLEER. The germline V and J ends were trimmed by 0 bases and 0 bases, with 12 bases remaining between them. The CDR3 nucleotides read TGCGCCAGCAGCCAAGATCACCAGGCAAGCTCCTACAATGAGCAGTTCTTC. Translating gives CASSQDHQASSYNEQFF.

This clone was observed a handful of times. The V and J genes are TRBV30 and TRBJ1-5; tentative D call: TRBD1 (5 bases). CDR3 length: 15 residues. Germline CDR1 and CDR2: GTSNPN and SVGIG (reference sequence). Deletions cut 3 bases from V and 0 bases from J, with 12 bases between. CDR3 DNA sequence: TGTGCCTGGAGCGCGGGACCGATTAGCAATCAGCCCCAGCATTTT. Encoded protein: CAWSAGPISNQPQHF.

This clone was recorded a few times. The chain links TRBV19 to TRBJ2-7, with 10 bases that match TRBD1. CDR1 LNHDA and CDR2 SQIVND come from the germline V gene (reference sequence). This CDR3 spans 16 amino acids. V trimming: 4 bases; J trimming: 1 base; junction bases outside the gene matches: 7. The CDR3 DNA reads TGTGCCAGTAGTAGCCCCCGGGACAGGGGATCCTACGAGCAGTACTTC. It codes for CASSSPRDRGSYEQYF.

The chain recombines TRBV5-4 with TRBJ2-7; 10 nucleotides match TRBD2. CDR1 is SGHNT, CDR2 YYREEE, per germline (reference sequence). V lost 4 bases to trimming and J lost 2 bases; unmatched junction nucleotides: 6. This CDR3 is 15 amino acids long. CDR3 sequence (DNA): TGTGCCAGCAGCCCTTTAGCGGGAGGCGCCTACGAGCAGTACTTC. It encodes CASSPLAGGAYEQYF.

The genes are TRBV6-4 and TRBJ2-7, with D possibly being TRBD1 (5 bases). Germline-derived CDR1 and CDR2 are MRHNA and SNTAGT. The germline V and J ends were trimmed by 7 bases and 5 bases, with 15 bases remaining between them. The CDR3 loop spans 13 amino acids. The DNA for the CDR3 is TGTGCCAGCACCCAGGGTACTGTCGACGAGCAGTACTTC. Translation gives CASTQGTVDEQYF.

This sequence joins TRBV28 and TRBJ1-2; no definite D call. Germline V gene sequence: CDR1 MDHEN, CDR2 SYDVKM. This CDR3 spans 12 amino acids. V was trimmed by 1 base and J by 14 bases, leaving 14 bases between them. CDR3 protein: CASSLYSRPGTF. Here the CDR3 DNA reads TGTGCCAGCAGTTTATATAGCAGACCCGGGACCTTC.

This chain joins TRBV2 and TRBJ2-7; D unclear. V lost 6 bases to trimming and J lost 6 bases, with 12 bases between them. The CDR3 is 12 residues long. CDR1 is SNHLY and CDR2 is FYNNEI in the germline V gene. The CDR3 loop reads CASRGSGPEQYF. CDR3 sequence (DNA): TGTGCCAGCAGAGGCTCGGGTCCCGAGCAGTACTTC. The variable domain in full, with the rest retrieved from reference TRBV2 and TRBJ2-7, is EPEVTQTPSHQVTQMGQEVILRCVPISNHLYFYWYRQILGQKVEFLVSFYNNEISEKSEIFDDQFSVERPDGSNFTLKIRSTKLEDSAMYFCASRGSGPEQYFGPGTRLTVT.

This clone showed up just a few times. The same CDR3 is also encoded by other DNA sequences in this sample. The rearrangement joins TRBV29-1 to TRBJ2-7; D unresolved. V lost 4 bases, J lost 3 bases, and 7 bases lay in between. CDR1 is SQVTM and CDR2 is ANQGSEA in the germline V gene. The CDR3 is made up of 11 amino acids. The CDR3 spells CSVVGVYEQYF. CDR3 in DNA: TGCAGCGTTGTCGGAGTCTACGAGCAGTACTTC.